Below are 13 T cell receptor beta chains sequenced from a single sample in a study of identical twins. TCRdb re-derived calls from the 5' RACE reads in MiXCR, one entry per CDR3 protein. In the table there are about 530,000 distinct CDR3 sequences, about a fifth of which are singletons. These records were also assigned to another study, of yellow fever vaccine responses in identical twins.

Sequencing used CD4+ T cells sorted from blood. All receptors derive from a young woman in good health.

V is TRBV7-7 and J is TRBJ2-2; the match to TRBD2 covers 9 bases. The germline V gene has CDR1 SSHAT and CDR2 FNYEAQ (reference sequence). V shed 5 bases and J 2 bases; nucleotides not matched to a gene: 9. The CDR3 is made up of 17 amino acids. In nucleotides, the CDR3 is TGTGCCAGCAGCCCACACATGGGACTAGCCAACACCGGGGAGCTGTTTTTT. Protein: CASSPHMGLANTGELFF.

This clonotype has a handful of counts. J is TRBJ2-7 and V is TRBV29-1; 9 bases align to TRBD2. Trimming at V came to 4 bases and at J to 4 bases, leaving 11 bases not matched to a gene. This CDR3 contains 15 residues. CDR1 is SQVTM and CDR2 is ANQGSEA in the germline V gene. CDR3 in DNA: TGCAGCGTTGTAGTCGATAGCGGGAGTTTATACGAGCAGTACTTC. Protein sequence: CSVVVDSGSLYEQYF.

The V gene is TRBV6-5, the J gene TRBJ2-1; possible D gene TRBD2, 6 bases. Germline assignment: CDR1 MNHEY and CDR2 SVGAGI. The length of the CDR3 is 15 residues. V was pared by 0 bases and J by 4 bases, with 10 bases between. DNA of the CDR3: TGTGCCAGCAGTTACTCGGGGACTCGTTACAATGAGCAGTTCTTC. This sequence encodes CASSYSGTRYNEQFF.

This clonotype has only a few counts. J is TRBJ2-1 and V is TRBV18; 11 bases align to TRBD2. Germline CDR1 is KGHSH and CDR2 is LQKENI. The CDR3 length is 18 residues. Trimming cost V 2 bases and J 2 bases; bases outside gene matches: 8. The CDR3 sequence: CASSPVLAGGSTYNEQFF. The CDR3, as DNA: TGTGCCAGCTCACCAGTGCTAGCGGGGGGATCCACCTACAATGAGCAGTTCTTC.

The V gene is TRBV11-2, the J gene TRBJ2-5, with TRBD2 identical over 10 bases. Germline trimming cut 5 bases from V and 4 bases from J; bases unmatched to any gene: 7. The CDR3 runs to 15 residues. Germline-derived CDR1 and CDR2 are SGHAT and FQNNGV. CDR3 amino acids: CASSPSLAGVETQYF. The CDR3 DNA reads TGTGCCAGCAGCCCCAGCCTAGCGGGAGTAGAGACCCAGTACTTC.

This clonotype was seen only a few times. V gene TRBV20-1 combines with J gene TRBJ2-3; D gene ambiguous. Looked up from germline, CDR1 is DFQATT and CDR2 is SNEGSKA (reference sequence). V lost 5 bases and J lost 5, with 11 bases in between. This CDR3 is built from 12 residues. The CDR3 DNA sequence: TGCAGTGCTCGAAAGGAGATAGATACGCAGTATTTT. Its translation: CSARKEIDTQYF.

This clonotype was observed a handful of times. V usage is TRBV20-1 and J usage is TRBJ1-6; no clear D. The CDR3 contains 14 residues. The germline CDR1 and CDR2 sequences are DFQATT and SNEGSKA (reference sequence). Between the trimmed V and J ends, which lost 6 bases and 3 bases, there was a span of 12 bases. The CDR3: CSARDRDYNSPLHF. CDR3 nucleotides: TGCAGTGCCCGCGACCGGGACTATAATTCACCCCTCCACTTT.

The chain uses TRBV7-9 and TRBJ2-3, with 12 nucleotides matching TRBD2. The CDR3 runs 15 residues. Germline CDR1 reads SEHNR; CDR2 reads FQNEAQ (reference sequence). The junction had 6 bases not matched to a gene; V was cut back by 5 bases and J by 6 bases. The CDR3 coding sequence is TGTGCCAGCAGCGCGACTAGCGGGAGCCGGGATACGCAGTATTTT. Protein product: CASSATSGSRDTQYF.

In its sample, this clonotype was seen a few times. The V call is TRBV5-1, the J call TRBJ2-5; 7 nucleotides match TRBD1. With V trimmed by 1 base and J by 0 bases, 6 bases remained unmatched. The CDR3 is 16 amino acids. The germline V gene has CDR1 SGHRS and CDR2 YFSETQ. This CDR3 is CASSLMWGQNQETQYF. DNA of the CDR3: TGCGCCAGCAGCTTGATGTGGGGACAGAACCAAGAGACCCAGTACTTC.

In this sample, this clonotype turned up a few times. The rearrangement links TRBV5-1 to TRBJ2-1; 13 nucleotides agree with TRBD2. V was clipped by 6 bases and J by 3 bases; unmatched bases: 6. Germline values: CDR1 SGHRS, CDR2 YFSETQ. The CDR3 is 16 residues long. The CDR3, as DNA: TGCGCCAGCACAAGACTAGCGGGGGGTATCTACAATGAGCAGTTCTTC. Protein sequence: CASTRLAGGIYNEQFF.

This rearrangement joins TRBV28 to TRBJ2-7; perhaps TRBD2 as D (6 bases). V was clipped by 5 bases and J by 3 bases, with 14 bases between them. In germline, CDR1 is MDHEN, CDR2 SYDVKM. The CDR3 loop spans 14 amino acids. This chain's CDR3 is CASSTPGGIYEQYF. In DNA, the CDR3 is TGTGCCAGCAGTACCCCCGGGGGTATCTACGAGCAGTACTTC.

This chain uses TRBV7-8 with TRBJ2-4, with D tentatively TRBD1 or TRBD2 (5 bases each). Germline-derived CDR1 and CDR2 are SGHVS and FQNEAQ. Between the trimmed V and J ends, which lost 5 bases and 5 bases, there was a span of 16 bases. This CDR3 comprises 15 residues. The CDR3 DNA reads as TGTGCCAGCAGCAGTGGGGGACCTGGAGAAAACATTCAGTACTTC. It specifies CASSSGGPGENIQYF.

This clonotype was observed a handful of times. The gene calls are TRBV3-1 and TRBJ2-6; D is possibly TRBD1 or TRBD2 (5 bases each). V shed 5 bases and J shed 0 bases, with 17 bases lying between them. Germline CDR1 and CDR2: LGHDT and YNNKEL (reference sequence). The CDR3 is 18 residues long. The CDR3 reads CASSEAGTASSGANVLTF. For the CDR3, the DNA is TGTGCCAGCAGCGAAGCCGGGACGGCAAGCTCTGGGGCCAACGTCCTGACTTTC.